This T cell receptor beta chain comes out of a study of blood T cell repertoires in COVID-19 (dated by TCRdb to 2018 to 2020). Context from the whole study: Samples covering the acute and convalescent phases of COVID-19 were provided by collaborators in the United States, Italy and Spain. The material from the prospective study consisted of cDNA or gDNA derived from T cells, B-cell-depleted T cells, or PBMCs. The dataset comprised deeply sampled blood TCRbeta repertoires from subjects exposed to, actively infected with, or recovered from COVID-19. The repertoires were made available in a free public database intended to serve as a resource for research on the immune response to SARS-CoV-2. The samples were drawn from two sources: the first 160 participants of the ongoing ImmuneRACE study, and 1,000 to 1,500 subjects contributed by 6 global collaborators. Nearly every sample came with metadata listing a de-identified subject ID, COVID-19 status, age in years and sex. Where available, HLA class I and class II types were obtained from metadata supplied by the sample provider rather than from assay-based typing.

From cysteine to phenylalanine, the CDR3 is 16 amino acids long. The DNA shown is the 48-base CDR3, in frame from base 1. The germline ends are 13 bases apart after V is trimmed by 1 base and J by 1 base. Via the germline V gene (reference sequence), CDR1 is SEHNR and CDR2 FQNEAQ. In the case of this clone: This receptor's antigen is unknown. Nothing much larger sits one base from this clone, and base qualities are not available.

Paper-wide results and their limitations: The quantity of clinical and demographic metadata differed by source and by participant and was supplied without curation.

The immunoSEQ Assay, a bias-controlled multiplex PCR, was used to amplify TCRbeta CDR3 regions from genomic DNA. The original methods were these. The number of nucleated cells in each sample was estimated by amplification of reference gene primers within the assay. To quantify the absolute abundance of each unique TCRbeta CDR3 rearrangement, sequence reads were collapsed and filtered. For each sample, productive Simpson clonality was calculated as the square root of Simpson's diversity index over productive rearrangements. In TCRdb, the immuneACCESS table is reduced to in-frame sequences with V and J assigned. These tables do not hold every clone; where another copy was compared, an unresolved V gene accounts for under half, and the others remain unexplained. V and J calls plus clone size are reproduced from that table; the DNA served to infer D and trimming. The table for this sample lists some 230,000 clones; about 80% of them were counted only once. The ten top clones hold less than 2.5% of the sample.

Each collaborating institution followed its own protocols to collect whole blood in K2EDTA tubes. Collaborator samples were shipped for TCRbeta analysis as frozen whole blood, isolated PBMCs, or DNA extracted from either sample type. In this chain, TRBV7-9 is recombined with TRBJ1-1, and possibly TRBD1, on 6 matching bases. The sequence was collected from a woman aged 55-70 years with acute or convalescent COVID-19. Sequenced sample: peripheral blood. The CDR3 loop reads CASSLDRQVKNTEAFF. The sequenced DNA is TGTGCCAGCAGCTTAGACCGACAGGTCAAGAACACTGAAGCTTTCTTT.